Below are 4 T cell receptor beta chains sequenced from a single sample in a study of OX40 agonist ivuxolimab in advanced cancers. Method: immunoSEQ multiplex PCR; TCRdb's copy keeps in-frame clones and lacks some. Here the sample spans 50,000 or so clones, over 80% being singletons. Here the sequenced sample was CD4+ or CD8+ T cells sorted from blood, taken in a trial of the OX40 agonist ivuxolimab. The receptors come from an adult with an advanced solid tumor such as melanoma, head and neck, liver or kidney cancer.

J is TRBJ1-2 and V is TRBV11-3; 9 bases are a match to TRBD1. Germline values: CDR1 SGHNT, CDR2 YENEEA. The junction had 19 bases not matched to a gene; V was cut back by 5 bases and J by 6 bases. The CDR3 is made up of 18 amino acids. In DNA, the CDR3 is TGTGCCAGCAGCCCCCGGCTACAGGGGGCGCTGGAAAGGAATGGCTACACCTTC. This sequence encodes CASSPRLQGALERNGYTF. Full variable domain (rest looked up from reference TRBV11-3 and TRBJ1-2): EAGVVQSPRYKIIEKKQPVAFWCNPISGHNTLYWYLQNLGQGPELLIRYENEEAVDDSQLPKDRFSAERLKGVDSTLKIQPAELGDSAVYLCASSPRLQGALERNGYTFGSGTRLTVV.

This chain links TRBV19 with TRBJ2-1, with D possibly TRBD2 on 6 matching bases. Germline lookup yields CDR1 LNHDA and CDR2 SQIVND (reference sequence). The CDR3 length is 15 residues. Trimming removed 8 bases from V and 1 base from J, with 15 bases in between. Written as DNA, the CDR3 is TGTGCCAGTCGGGCCAGGGAGGCATCCTACAATGAGCAGTTCTTC. Its protein is CASRAREASYNEQFF.

This chain joins TRBV6-6 and TRBJ1-4, with TRBD1 as a possible D gene (6 bases). Germline assignment: CDR1 MNHNY and CDR2 SVGAGI (reference sequence). This CDR3 contains 13 residues. Trimming left V 6 bases short and J 7 bases short, with 12 bases between. Here the CDR3 reads CASSVRGGEKLFF. CDR3 nucleotide sequence: TGTGCCAGCAGCGTCAGGGGTGGTGAAAAACTGTTTTTT.

CDR3 in amino acids: CASKRGAVSNQPQHF. The CDR3 DNA is TGTGCCAGCAAACGAGGGGCAGTGAGCAATCAGCCCCAGCATTTT. The gene calls are TRBV6-5 and TRBJ1-5, with D possibly being TRBD1 (5 bases). In germline, CDR1 is MNHEY, CDR2 SVGAGI. V lost 7 bases, J lost 1 base, and 14 bases lay in between. The CDR3 runs 15 residues.